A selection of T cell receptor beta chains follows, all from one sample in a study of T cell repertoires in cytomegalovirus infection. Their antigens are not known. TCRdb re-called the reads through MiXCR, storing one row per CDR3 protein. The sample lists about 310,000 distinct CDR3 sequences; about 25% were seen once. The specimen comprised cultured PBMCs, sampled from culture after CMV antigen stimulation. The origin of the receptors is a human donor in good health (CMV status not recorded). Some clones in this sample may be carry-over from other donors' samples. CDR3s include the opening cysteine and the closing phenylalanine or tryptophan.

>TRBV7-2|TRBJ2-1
CASSLGLSGGDYEQFF
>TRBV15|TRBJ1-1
CATSYDRGQNTEAFF
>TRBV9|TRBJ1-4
CASSVGPGHEKLFF
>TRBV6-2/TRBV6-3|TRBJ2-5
CASRRQAGTIQETQYF
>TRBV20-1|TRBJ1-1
CRGDRGGANTEAFF
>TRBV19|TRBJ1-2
CASSRADRAAGYTF
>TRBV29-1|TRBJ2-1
CSVGPRLADNEQFF
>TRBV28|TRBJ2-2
CASSMPPGQGTGELFF
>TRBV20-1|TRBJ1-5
CSAAPPGHTSNQPQHF
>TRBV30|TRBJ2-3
CAWSVWGGSNTDTQYF
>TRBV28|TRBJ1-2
CASISGTTAGGYTF
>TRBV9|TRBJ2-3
CASSVDPTGLVADTQYF
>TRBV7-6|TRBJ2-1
CASSLDPTYNEQFF
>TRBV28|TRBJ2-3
CASSLLGIAGITDTQYF
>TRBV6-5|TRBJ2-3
CASSQNPGQGTDTQYF
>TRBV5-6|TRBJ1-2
CASSPQRAPGYTF
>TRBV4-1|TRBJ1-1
CASSQEINVGTVEFNTEAFF
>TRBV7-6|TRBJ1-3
CASSLFYRGGYSGNTIYF
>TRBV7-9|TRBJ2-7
CASSTGLAASRDYEQYF
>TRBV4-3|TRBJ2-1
CASSQEREREGRFF
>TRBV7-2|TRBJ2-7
CASSLDGVPVEQYF
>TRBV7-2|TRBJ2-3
CASSLDMTGTDTQYF
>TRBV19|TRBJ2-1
CASSHRTSGSNEQFF
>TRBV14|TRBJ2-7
CASSQVGPPYF
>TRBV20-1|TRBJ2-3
CSAAGGSTDTQYF
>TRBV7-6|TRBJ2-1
CASSLLPGTSSYNEQFF
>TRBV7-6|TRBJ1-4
CASSWGGTNEKLFF
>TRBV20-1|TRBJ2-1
CSATRTPRTYNEQFF
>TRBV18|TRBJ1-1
CASSLNYRQNTEAFF
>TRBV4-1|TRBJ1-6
CASSQEITTLLLHF
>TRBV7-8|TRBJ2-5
CASSPRTSGTQETQYF
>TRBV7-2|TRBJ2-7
CASSSGWGTVDYEQYF
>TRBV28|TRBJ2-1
CANGAGASYNEQFF
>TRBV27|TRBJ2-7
CASSLGLAGSSYEQYF
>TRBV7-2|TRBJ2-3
CASSIDRGDTQYF
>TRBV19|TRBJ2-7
CASSIRGGQKNPYEQYF
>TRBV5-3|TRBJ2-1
CARTRSEFF
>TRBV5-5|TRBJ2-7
CASKYRDSLFYEQYF
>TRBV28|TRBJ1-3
CASTRRPGNTIYF
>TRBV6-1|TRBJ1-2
CASSSTRDYNYGYTF
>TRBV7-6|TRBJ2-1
CASSPSGGSSYNEQFF
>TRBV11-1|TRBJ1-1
CASSFRDSSNTEAFF
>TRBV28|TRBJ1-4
CASSQQGVREKLFF
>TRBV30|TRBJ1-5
CAWGAGDRSNQPQHF
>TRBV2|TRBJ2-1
CASSEVGDNEQFF
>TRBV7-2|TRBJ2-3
CASSLGTSSLLDTQYF
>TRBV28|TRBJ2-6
CASSSGSAGANVLTF
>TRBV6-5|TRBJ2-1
CASRGLAGGNWGNEQFF
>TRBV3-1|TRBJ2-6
CASSEVTGSGANVLTF
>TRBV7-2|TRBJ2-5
CASSEVGSGSARRTQYF
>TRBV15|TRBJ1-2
CATSRTLRGGYGYTF
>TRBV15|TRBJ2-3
CATSRDVGLDTQYF
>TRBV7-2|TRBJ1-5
CASSPDGLSNQPQHF
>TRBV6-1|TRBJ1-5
CASSEAWDQPQHF
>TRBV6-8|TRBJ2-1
CASSYPASGYNEQFF
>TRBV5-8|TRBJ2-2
CASSFRQNTGELFF
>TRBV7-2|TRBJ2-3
CASSFGTDTQYF
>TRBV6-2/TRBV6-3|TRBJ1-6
CASSYDGINSPLHF
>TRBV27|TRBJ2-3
CASAIGRGRLGTDTQYF